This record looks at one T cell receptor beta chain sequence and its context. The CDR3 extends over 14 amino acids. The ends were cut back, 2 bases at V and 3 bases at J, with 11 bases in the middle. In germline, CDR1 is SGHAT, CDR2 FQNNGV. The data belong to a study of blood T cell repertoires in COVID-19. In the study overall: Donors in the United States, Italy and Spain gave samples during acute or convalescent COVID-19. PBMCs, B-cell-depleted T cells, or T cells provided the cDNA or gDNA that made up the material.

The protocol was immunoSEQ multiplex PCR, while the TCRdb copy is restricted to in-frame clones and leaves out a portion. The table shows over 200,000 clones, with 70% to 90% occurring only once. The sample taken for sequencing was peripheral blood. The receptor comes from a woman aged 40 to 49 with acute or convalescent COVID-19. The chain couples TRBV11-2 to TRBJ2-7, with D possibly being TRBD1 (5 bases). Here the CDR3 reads CASSLPGSYYEQYV. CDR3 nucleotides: TGTGCCAGCAGCTTACCAGGGTCCTACTACGAGCAGTACGTC.